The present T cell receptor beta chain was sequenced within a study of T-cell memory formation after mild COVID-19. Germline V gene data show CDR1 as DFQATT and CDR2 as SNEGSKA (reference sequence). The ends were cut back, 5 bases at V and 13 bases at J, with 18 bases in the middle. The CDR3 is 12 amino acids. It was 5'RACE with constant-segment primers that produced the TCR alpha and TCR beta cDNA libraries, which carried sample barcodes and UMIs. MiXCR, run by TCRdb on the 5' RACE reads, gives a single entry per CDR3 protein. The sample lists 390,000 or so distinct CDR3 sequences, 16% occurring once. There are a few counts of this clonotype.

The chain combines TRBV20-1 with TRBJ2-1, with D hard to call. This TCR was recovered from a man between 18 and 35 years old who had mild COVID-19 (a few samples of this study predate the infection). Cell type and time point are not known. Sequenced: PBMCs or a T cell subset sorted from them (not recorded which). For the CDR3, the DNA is TGCAGTGCTCAGTTGCCTACGGCGCTCCAGTTCTTC. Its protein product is CSAQLPTALQFF.